The clone carrying this T cell receptor (beta chain) was observed a handful of times. Its antigen is as yet unknown. The use of a sample-barcoded 5' primer and a J-beta primer mix characterized a second PCR of about 7 to 12 cycles. TCRdb used MiXCR to reprocess the 5' RACE reads, holding one entry per CDR3 protein. This sample has around 990,000 distinct CDR3 sequences; almost 25% occur once, and the top ten carry approximately 0.79%. Every donor provided 9.5 to 10 milliliters of peripheral blood. These data belong to a study of blood T cells in healthy people across ages. Findings of the study overall: Versus aged donors, long-lived donors had higher diversity and more naive CD4+ cells.

These data are also associated with another study on T cells of mothers and their children. That paper notes: Related mother-child pairs shared slightly more overlap than unrelated pairs, but the difference was non-significant.

This receptor was taken from a girl under 10 years old in good health. The material sequenced was blood.

The CDR3 nucleotides read TGTGCCAGCACCCAAACCCTCACAGATACGCAGTATTTT. This encodes CASTQTLTDTQYF. The V call is TRBV5-6, the J call TRBJ2-3; no reliable D call. Looked up from germline, CDR1 is SGHDT and CDR2 is YYEEEE. The V gene lost 6 bases and the J gene lost 2 bases, with 10 bases spanning the gap. The CDR3 spans 13 residues. The full variable domain, rest sourced from reference TRBV5-6 and TRBJ2-3, is DAGVTQSPTHLIKTRGQQVTLRCSPKSGHDTVSWYQQALGQGPQFIFQYYEEEERQRGNFPDRFSGHQFPNYSSELNVNALLLGDSALYLCASTQTLTDTQYFGPGTRLTVL.